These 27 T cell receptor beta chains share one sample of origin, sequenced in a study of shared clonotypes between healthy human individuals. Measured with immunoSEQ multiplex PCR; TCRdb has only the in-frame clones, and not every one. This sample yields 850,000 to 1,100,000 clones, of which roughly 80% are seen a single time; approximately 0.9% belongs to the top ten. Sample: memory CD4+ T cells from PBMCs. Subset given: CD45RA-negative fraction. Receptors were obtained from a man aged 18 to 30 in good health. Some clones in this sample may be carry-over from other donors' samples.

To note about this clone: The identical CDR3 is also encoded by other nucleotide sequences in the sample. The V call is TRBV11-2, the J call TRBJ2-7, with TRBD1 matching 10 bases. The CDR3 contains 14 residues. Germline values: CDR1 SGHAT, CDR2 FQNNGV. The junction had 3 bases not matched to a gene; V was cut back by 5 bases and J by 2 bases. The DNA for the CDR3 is TGTGCCAGCAGCCTGGGACAGGGGCCCTACGAGCAGTACTTC. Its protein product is CASSLGQGPYEQYF.

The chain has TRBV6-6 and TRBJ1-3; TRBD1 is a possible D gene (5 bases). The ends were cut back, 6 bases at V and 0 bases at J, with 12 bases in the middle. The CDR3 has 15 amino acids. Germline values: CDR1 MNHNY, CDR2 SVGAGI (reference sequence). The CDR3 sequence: CASSTGGASGNTIYF. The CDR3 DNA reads TGTGCCAGCAGCACAGGAGGGGCCTCTGGAAACACCATATATTTT.

This CDR3 is CASSYSPTGLGDEQYF. CDR3 sequence (DNA): TGTGCCAGCAGTTACTCCCCGACAGGGCTTGGCGACGAGCAGTACTTC. The chain links TRBV6-5 to TRBJ2-7; TRBD1 aligns across 7 bases. There are 16 residues in the CDR3. V shed 0 bases and J 5 bases; nucleotides not matched to a gene: 10. CDR1 and CDR2 from the germline V gene are MNHEY and SVGAGI.

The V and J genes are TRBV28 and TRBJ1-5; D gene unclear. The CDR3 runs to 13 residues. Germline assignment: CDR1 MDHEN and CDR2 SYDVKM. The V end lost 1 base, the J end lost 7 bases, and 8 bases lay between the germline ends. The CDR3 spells CASSLFRGQPQHF. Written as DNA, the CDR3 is TGTGCCAGCAGTTTATTTAGAGGGCAGCCCCAGCATTTT.

The CDR3 reads CASSLGTGEKAFF. The CDR3 nucleotides are TGTGCCAGCAGCCTCGGGACAGGGGAAAAAGCTTTCTTT. The genes are TRBV5-6 and TRBJ1-1; the match to TRBD1 covers 10 bases. Germline values: CDR1 SGHDT, CDR2 YYEEEE. With V trimmed by 4 bases and J by 9 bases, 6 bases remained unmatched. The CDR3 has 13 residues.

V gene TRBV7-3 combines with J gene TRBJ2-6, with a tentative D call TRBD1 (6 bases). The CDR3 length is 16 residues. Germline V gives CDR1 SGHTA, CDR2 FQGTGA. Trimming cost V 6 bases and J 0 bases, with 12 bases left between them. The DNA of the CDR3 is TGTGCCAGCAGTTATAACAGGGCCTCTGGGGCCAACGTCCTGACTTTC. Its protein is CASSYNRASGANVLTF.

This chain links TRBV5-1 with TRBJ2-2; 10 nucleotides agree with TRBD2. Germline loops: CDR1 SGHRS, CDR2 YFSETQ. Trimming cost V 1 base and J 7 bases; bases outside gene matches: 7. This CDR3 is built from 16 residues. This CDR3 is CASSLLAGDRSGELFF. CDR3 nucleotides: TGCGCCAGCAGCTTGCTAGCGGGAGACCGTAGCGGGGAGCTGTTTTTT.

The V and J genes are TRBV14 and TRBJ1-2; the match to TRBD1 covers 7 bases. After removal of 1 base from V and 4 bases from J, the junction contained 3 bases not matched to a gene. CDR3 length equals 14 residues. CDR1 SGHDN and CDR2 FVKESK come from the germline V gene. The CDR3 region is CASSQGGDSYGYTF. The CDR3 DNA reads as TGTGCCAGCAGCCAAGGCGGGGACAGCTATGGCTACACCTTC.

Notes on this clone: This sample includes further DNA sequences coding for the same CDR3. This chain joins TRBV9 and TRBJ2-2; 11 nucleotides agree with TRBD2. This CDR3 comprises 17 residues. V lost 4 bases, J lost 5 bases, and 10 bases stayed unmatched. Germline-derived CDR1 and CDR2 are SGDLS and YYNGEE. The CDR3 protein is CASSPRGGLADTGELFF. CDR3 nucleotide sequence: TGTGCCAGCAGCCCCCGCGGGGGACTAGCGGATACCGGGGAGCTGTTTTTT.

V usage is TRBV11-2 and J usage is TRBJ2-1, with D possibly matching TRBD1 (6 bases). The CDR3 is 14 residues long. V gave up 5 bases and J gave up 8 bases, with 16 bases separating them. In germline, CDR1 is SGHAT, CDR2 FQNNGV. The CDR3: CASSRRTVADEQFF. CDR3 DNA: TGTGCCAGCAGCCGGCGGACAGTGGCGGATGAGCAGTTCTTC.

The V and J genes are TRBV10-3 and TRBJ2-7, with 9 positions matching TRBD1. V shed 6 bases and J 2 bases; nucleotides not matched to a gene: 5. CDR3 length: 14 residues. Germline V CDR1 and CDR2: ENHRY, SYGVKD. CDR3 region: CAISPGQGAYEQYF. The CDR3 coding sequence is TGTGCCATCAGCCCGGGACAGGGAGCCTACGAGCAGTACTTC.

This CDR3 reads CASKPGDYGYTF. DNA for the CDR3: TGTGCCAGCAAACCCGGGGACTATGGCTACACCTTC. The rearrangement joins TRBV2 to TRBJ1-2; D uncertain. The ends were cut back, 7 bases at V and 3 bases at J, with 9 bases in the middle. Germline CDR1 reads SNHLY; CDR2 reads FYNNEI. The CDR3 runs to 12 residues.

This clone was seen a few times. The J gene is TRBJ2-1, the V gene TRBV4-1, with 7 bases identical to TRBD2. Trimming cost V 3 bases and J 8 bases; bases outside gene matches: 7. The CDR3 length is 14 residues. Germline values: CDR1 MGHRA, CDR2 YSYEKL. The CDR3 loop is CASSQGLAGDEQFF. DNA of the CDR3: TGCGCCAGCAGCCAGGGACTCGCGGGAGATGAGCAGTTCTTC.

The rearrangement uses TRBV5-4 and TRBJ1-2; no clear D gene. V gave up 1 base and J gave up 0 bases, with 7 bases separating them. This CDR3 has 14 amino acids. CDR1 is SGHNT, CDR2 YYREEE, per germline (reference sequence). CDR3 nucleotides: TGTGCCAGCAGCTTGACCCGAGCTAACTATGGCTACACCTTC. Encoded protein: CASSLTRANYGYTF.

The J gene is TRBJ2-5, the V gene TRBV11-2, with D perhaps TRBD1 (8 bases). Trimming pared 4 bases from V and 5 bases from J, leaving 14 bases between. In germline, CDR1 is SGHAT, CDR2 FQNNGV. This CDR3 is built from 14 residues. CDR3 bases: TGTGCCAGCAGCTCACAGGGGGGGGAGGAGACCCAGTACTTC. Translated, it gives CASSSQGGEETQYF. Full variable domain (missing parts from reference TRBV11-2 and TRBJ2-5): EAGVAQSPRYKIIEKRQSVAFWCNPISGHATLYWYQQILGQGPKLLIQFQNNGVVDDSQLPKDRFSAERLKGVDSTLKIQPAKLEDSAVYLCASSSQGGEETQYFGPGTRLLVL.

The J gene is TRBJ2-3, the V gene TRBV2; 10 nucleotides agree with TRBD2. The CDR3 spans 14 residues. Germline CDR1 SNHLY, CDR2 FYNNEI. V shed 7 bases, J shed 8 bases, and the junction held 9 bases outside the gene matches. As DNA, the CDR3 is TGTGCCAGCATCCTCCTAGCGGGAGAGCGTACGCAGTATTTT. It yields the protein CASILLAGERTQYF. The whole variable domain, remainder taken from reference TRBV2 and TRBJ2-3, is EPEVTQTPSHQVTQMGQEVILRCVPISNHLYFYWYRQILGQKVEFLVSFYNNEISEKSEIFDDQFSVERPDGSNFTLKIRSTKLEDSAMYFCASILLAGERTQYFGPGTRLTVL.

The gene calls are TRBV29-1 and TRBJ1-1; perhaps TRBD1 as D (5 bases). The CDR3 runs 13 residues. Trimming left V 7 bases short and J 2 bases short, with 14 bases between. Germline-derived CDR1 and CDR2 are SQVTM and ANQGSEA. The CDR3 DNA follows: TGCAGCGCGGGGGAACAGGCTAACACTGAAGCTTTCTTT. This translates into CSAGEQANTEAFF.

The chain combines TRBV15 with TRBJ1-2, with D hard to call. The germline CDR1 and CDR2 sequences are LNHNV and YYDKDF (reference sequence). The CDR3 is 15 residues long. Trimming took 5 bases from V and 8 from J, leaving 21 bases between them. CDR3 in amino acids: CATSGGRASSGGYTF. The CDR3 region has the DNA TGTGCCACCAGCGGTGGGCGAGCCTCCAGTGGCGGCTACACCTTC.

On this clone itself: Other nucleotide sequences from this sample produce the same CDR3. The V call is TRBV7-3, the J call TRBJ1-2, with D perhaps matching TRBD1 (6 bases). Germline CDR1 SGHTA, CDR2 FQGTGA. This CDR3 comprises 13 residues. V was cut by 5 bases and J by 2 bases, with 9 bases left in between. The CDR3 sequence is CASSPDRNYGYTF. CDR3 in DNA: TGTGCCAGCAGCCCCGACAGGAACTATGGCTACACCTTC. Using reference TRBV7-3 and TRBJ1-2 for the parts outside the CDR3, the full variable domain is GAGVSQTPSNKVTEKGKYVELRCDPISGHTALYWYRQSLGQGPEFLIYFQGTGAADDSGLPNDRFFAVRPEGSVSTLKIQRTERGDSAVYLCASSPDRNYGYTFGSGTRLTVV.

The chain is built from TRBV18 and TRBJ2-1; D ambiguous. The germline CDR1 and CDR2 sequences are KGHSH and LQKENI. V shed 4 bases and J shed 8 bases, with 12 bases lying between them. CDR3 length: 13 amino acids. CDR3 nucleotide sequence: TGTGCCAGCTCACTTGGGAATGGCGATGAGCAGTTCTTC. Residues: CASSLGNGDEQFF.

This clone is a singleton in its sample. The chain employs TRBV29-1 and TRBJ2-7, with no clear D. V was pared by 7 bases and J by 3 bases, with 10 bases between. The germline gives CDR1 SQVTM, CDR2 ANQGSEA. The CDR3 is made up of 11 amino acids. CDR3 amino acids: CSAGPGYEQYF. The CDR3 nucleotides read TGCAGCGCAGGACCCGGCTACGAGCAGTACTTC.

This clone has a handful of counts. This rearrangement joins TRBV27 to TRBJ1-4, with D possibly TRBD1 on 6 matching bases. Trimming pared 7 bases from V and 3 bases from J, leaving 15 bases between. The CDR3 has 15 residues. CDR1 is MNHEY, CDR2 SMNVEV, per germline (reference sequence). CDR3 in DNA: TGTGCCAGCAAAGGGGGGGTCGGAGCTAATGAAAAACTGTTTTTT. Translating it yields CASKGGVGANEKLFF.

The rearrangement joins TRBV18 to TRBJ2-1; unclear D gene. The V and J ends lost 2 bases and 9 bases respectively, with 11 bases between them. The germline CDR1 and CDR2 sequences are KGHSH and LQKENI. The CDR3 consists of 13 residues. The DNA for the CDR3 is TGTGCCAGCTCACCAGTTTTAGTCGCTGAGCAGTTCTTC. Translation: CASSPVLVAEQFF. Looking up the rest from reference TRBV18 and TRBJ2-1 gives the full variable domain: NAGVMQNPRHLVRRRGQEARLRCSPMKGHSHVYWYRQLPEEGLKFMVYLQKENIIDESGMPKERFSAEFPKEGPSILRIQQVVRGDSAAYFCASSPVLVAEQFFGPGTRLTVL.

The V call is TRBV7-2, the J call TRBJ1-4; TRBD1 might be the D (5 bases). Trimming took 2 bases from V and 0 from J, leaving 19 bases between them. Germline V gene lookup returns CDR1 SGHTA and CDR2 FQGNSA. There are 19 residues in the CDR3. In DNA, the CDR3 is TGTGCCAGCAGCTTACGGTTGGTCGGCAGGGCGGCAACTAATGAAAAACTGTTTTTT. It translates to CASSLRLVGRAATNEKLFF.

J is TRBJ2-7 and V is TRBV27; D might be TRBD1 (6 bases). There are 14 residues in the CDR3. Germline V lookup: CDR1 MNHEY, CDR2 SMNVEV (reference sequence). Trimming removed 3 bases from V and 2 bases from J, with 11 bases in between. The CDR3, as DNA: TGTGCCAGCAGTTTTTGGGACAAGACCTACGAGCAGTACTTC. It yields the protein CASSFWDKTYEQYF.

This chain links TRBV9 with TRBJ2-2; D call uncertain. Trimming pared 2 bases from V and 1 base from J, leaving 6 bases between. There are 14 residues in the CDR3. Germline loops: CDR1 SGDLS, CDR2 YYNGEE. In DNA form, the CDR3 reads TGTGCCAGCAGCGTTTTGATGAACACCGGGGAGCTGTTTTTT. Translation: CASSVLMNTGELFF.

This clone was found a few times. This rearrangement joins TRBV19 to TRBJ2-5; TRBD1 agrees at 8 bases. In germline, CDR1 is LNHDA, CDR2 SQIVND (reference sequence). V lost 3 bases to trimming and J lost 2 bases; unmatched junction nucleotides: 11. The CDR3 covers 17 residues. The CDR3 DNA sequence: TGTGCCAGTAGTATCAGGCCCGGGACAGGCTTACAAGAGACCCAGTACTTC. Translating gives CASSIRPGTGLQETQYF.